This entry concerns a single TCR beta chain. What it binds is unknown. Measured with immunoSEQ multiplex PCR; TCRdb has only the in-frame clones, and not every one. The table includes about 42,000 clones, approximately 88% detected once. In germline, CDR1 is LGHNA, CDR2 YNFKEQ. CDR3 length equals 15 residues. Unmatched junction bases numbered 6, after V lost 4 bases and J lost 6 bases. These data come from a study of T cell responses to AZD1222 COVID-19 vaccine. Whole-study findings and limits: Within unmutated variant regions lay the reported targets of nearly half of spike-specific TCRs. White British donors predominated, females outnumbered males, and clonal diversity was possibly underestimated.

The chain uses TRBV4-2 and TRBJ2-3, with TRBD1 identical over 11 bases. This sequence was found in an adult who received the AZD1222 COVID-19 vaccine. This specimen consisted of peripheral blood, obtained 28 days after the second AZD1222 dose. The CDR3 DNA sequence: TGTGCCAGCAGCCGCTCAGGACAGGGGGCGGATACGCAGTATTTT. Its protein is CASSRSGQGADTQYF.